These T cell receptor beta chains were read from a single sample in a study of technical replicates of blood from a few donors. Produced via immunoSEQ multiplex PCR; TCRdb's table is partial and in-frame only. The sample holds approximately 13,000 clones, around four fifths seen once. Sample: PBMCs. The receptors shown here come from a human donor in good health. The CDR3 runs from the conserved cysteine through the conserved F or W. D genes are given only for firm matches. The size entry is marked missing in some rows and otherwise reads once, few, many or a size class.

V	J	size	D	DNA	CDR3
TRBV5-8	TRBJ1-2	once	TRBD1	TGTGCCAGCAGCCTTTCCGGGACAGGGAACTATGGCTACACCTTC	CASSLSGTGNYGYTF
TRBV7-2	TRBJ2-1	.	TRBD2	TGTGCCAGCAGCTTAGAGTTTAGCGGGACATACAATGAGCAGTTCTTC	CASSLEFSGTYNEQFF
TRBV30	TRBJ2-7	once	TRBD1	TGTGCCTGGGGGCCCGGGACAGGGGGTTTCGAGCAGTACTTC	CAWGPGTGGFEQYF
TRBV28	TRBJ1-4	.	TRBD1	TGTGCCAGCAGCCCCACCGGACAGGGGCGGCAGGAAAAACTGTTTTTT	CASSPTGQGRQEKLFF
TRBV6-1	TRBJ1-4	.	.	TGTGCCAGCAGTGAAGTAGGGACTCCTGCAACTAATGAAAAACTGTTTTTT	CASSEVGTPATNEKLFF
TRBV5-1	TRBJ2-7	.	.	TGCGCCAGCAGCCCCCCAGGGCTACACGAGCAGTACTTC	CASSPPGLHEQYF
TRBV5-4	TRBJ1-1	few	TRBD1	TGTGCCAGCCAGATAACAGGGGACCTCATGAACACTGAAGCTTTCTTT	CASQITGDLMNTEAFF
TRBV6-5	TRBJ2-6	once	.	TGTGCCAGCAGTTCAGGGGTCTCTGGGGCCAACGTCCTGACTTTC	CASSSGVSGANVLTF
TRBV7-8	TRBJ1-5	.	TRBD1	TGTGCCAGCAGTCTTGACAGGGGCAGTCAGCCCCAGCATTTT	CASSLDRGSQPQHF
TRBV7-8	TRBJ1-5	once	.	TGTGCCAGCAGCGTACTACTTGGGGCTGGCCTGGATCAGCCCCAGCATTTT	CASSVLLGAGLDQPQHF
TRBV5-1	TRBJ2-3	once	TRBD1	TGCGCCAGCAGAGACAGGGAAGGGGATACGCAGTATTTT	CASRDREGDTQYF
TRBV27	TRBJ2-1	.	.	TGTGCCAGCAGTTTATTGGCTAGCGAGTACAATGAGCAGTTCTTC	CASSLLASEYNEQFF
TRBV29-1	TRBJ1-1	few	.	TGCAGCCCTGCCCTGGCAGGGTCGAGCACTGAAGCTTTCTTT	CSPALAGSSTEAFF
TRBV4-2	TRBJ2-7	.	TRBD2	TGTGCCAGCAGCCAAGTTTCGGGACTAGCGTTTTACGAGCAGTACTTC	CASSQVSGLAFYEQYF
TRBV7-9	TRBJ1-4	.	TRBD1	TGTGCCAGCAACAAACTCCCCGGGACAGGGATAGGTGAAAAACTGTTTTTT	CASNKLPGTGIGEKLFF
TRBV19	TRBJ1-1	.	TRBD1	TGTGCCAGTAATACACAGGGGGCTCGTATAGAAGCTTTCTTT	CASNTQGARIEAFF
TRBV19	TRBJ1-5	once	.	TGTGCCAGTAGTAACGACGGGAATCAGCCCCAGCATTTT	CASSNDGNQPQHF
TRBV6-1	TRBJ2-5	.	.	TGTGCCAGCAGAGGGTGGGGGGGCCCCGGAGAGACCCAGTACTTC	CASRGWGGPGETQYF
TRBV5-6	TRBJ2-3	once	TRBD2	TGTGCCAGCAGCTTGTCTAGCGGTGCTAGCACAGATACGCAGTATTTT	CASSLSSGASTDTQYF
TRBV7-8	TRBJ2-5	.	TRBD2	TGTGCCAGCAGTACAACCGGGACTAGCGGGAGAGAGACCCAGTACTTC	CASSTTGTSGRETQYF
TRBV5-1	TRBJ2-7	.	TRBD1	TGCGCCAGCAGCTTGACCTCTGGGACAGGGGGATCCTACGAGCAGTACTTC	CASSLTSGTGGSYEQYF
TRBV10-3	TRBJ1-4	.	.	TGTGCCATCCGGCGGGGGGCTGGTGAAAAACTGTTTTTT	CAIRRGAGEKLFF
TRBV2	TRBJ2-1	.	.	TGTGCCAGCAGTGAACCCGGGAATGAGCAGTTCTTC	CASSEPGNEQFF
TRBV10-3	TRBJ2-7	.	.	TGTGCCATCGGACCCGGGACTCAGCGCGGCGAGCAGTACTTC	CAIGPGTQRGEQYF
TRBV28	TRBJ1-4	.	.	TGTGCCAGCAGTCCCGGACAGCTTCTGGGTGAAAAACTGTTTTTT	CASSPGQLLGEKLFF
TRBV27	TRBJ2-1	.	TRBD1	TGTGCCAGCAGTGGGGCAGGGGGAAGGAATGAGCAGTTCTTC	CASSGAGGRNEQFF
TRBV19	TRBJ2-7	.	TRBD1	TGTGCCAGTAGTAAGACAGGGACGATCTACGAGCAGTACTTC	CASSKTGTIYEQYF
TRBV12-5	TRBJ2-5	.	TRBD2	TGTGCTAGTGGTGTAGCGGGAGTTGAGACCCAGTACTTC	CASGVAGVETQYF
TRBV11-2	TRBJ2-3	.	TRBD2	TGTGCCAGCAGCTTCGTTGGCGGGAGTGCAGATACGCAGTATTTT	CASSFVGGSADTQYF
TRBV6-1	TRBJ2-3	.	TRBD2	TGTGCCAGCAGTCTTAGCGGGATGGGTACAGATACGCAGTATTTT	CASSLSGMGTDTQYF
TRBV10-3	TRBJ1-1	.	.	TGTGCCATCAGTGTACGTGAGGTGAACACTGAAGCTTTCTTT	CAISVREVNTEAFF
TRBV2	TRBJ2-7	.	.	TGTGCCAGCACTAGGGAGGCCCACGAGCAGTACTTC	CASTREAHEQYF
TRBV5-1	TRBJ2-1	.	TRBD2	TGCGCCAGCAGCTTGTCCGCTAGCGGGAGTGAGCAGTTCTTC	CASSLSASGSEQFF
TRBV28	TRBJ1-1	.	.	TGTGCCAGCAGAATCGAACAGGGAAAGGACACTGAAGCTTTCTTT	CASRIEQGKDTEAFF
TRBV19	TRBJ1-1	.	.	TGTGCCAGTAGTATTCATCCGGAGACTGAAGCTTTCTTT	CASSIHPETEAFF
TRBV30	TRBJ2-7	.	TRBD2	TGTGCCTGGAGGACTAGCGGGAGATACGAGCAGTACTTC	CAWRTSGRYEQYF
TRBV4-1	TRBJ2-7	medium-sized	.	TGCGCCAGCAGCCAAGATGAGGGGGTTGGATCCTACGAGCAGTACTTC	CASSQDEGVGSYEQYF
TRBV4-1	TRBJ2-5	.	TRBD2	TGCGCCAGCTCCTCCGCCGCGACTAGCGGGCAAGAGACCCAGTACTTC	CASSSAATSGQETQYF
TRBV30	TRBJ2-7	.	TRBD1	TGTGCCTGGAGTGTAGCCGGGACAGGGGTGAGAGAGCAGTACTTC	CAWSVAGTGVREQYF
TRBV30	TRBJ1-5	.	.	TGTGCCTGGAGTGTAAACAGGAACGATCAGCCCCAGCATTTT	CAWSVNRNDQPQHF
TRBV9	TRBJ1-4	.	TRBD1	TGTGCCAGCAGCGTAGATCCGGGACAGGGGACTGAAAAACTGTTTTTT	CASSVDPGQGTEKLFF
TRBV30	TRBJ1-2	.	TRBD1	TGTGCCTGGAGTGTCGGGACAGCGTTCTATGGCTACACCTTC	CAWSVGTAFYGYTF
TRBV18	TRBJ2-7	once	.	TGTGCCAGCCGAACCGACAAAGGTGGCGAGCAGTACTTC	CASRTDKGGEQYF
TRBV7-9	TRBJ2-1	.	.	TGTGCCAGCGAGATTAGGGGGAGTTCCTACAATGAGCAGTTCTTC	CASEIRGSSYNEQFF
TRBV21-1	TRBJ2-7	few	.	TGTGCCAGCAGCCCCAGGTCCGAGGCTAGCGGGAGGGAGGCCGAGCAGTACTTC	CASSPRSEASGREAEQYF
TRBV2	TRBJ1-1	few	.	TGTGCCAGCAGTGAAACAGGAGAGAACACTGAAGCTTTCTTT	CASSETGENTEAFF
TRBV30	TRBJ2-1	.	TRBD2	TGTGCCTGGAGTGTCCCTAGCGGAATAAAGTTCTTC	CAWSVPSGIKFF
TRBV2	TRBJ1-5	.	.	TGTGCCAGCAGTGTAGGGGTTAATCAGCCCCAGCATTTT	CASSVGVNQPQHF
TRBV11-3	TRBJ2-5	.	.	TGTGCCAGCAGCTCCACCGGCAGGGGCCAAGAGACCCAGTACTTC	CASSSTGRGQETQYF
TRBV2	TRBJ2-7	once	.	TGTGCCAGCAGTGGGGGAGGGGGGAGAATCGACGAGCAGTACTTC	CASSGGGGRIDEQYF
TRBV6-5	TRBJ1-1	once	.	TGTGCCAGCAGATCCACAACTGAAGCTTTCTTT	CASRSTTEAFF